Sequencing of this T cell receptor (beta chain) was carried out in a study of blood T cell repertoires in COVID-19. Study summary: Collection of acute and convalescent COVID-19 samples took place in the United States, Italy and Spain.

Profiled with immunoSEQ multiplex PCR; TCRdb holds only in-frame clones, not every one. Among 380,000 or so clones listed, around 87% were seen once. CDR1 is SGHRS, CDR2 YFSETQ, per germline. V lost 4 bases and J lost 5; bases outside the gene matches: 13. The CDR3 has 16 amino acids. This clone was detected once. Across 20 to 25 US areas, participants ranged in age from about 18 to 100 years. Participants' reported clinical history set cohort assignment. Input material: PBMCs or T cells enriched from blood (not recorded which). The TCR was taken from a man aged 30 to 39 who had recovered from COVID-19. The chain links TRBV5-1 to TRBJ1-2; 8 nucleotides line up with TRBD1. The CDR3 coding sequence is TGCGCCAGCAGCCCCGCCGGGACAGGCGGACGTTATGGCTACACCTTC. It codes for CASSPAGTGGRYGYTF.